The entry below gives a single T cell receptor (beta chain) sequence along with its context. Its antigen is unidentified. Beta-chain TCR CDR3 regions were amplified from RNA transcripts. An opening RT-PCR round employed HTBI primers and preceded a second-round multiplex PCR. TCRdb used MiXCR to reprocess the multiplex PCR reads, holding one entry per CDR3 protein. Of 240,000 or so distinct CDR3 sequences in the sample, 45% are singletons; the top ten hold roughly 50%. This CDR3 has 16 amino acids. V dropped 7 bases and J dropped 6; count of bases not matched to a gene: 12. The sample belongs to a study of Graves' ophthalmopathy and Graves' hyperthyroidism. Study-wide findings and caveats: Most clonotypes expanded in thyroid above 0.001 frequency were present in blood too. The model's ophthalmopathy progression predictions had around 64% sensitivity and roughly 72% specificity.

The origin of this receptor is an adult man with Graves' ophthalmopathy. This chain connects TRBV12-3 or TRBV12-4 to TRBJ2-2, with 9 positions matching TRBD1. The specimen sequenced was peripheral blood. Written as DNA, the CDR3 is TGTGCCAGCATCGAGGAGGGGACAGGGCGAGCCGGGGAGCTGTTTTTT. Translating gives CASIEEGTGRAGELFF.